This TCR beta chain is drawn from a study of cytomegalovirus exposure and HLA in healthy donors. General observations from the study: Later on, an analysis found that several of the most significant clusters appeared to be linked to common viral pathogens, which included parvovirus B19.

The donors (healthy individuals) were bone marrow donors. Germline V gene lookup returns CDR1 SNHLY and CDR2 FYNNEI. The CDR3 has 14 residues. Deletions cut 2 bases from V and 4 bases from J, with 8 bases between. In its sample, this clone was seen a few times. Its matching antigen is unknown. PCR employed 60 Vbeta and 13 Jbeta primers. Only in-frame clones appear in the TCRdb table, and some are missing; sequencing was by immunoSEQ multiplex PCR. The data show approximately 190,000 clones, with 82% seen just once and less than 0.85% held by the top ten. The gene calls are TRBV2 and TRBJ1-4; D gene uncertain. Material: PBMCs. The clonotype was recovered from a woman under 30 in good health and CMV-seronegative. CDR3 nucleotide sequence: TGTGCCAGCAGTGAACGTAGAGATAATGAAAAACTGTTTTTT. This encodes CASSERRDNEKLFF.